Shown below are 14 T cell receptor beta chains from a single sample sequenced in a study of molecular identifiers for immune sequencing clone quantification. TCRdb itself ran the PCR reads through MiXCR, one entry per CDR3 protein. In the table there are about half a million distinct CDR3 sequences, about 21% of which are singletons. Sequenced sample: naive CD8+ T cells from blood, with Jurkat cell RNA spiked in. The sample's subset: FACS-sorted CD8+CD4-CCR7+CD45RA+ naive T cells. The receptor set was obtained from a human donor in good health. Some libraries in this study had Jurkat cell RNA spiked in.

This clonotype was counted once. V and J are TRBV9 and TRBJ1-3; no definite D call. V shed 4 bases and J shed 0 bases, with 8 bases lying between them. CDR1 and CDR2 (germline): SGDLS, YYNGEE. The CDR3 is made up of 14 amino acids. The CDR3 is CASSNDNSGNTIYF. DNA for the CDR3: TGTGCCAGCAGCAACGACAACTCTGGAAACACCATATATTTT.

In this sample, this clonotype turned up many times. The chain is built from TRBV6-2 or TRBV6-3 and TRBJ1-1; D gene uncertain. CDR1 MNHEY and CDR2 SVGEGT come from the germline V gene. This CDR3 is 13 amino acids long. V was clipped by 5 bases and J by 1 base, with 8 bases between them. Here the CDR3 DNA reads TGTGCCAGCAGTAGAGGCGGGAACACTGAAGCTTTCTTT. Amino acids: CASSRGGNTEAFF.

The chain combines TRBV6-2 or TRBV6-3 with TRBJ2-5; a weak D match, TRBD2 (6 bases). CDR3 length: 13 residues. The V end lost 6 bases, the J end lost 1 base, and 9 bases lay between the germline ends. In germline, CDR1 is MNHEY, CDR2 SVGEGT. The CDR3 bases are TGTGCCAGCAGGGGGACTTTCCAAGAGACCCAGTACTTC. Translated, it gives CASRGTFQETQYF.

This clonotype was counted between two and nine times. The chain has TRBV11-3 and TRBJ2-1; 9 bases align to TRBD1. The V gene's germline CDR1 is SGHNT and CDR2 YENEEA. With 3 bases clipped from V and 4 bases from J, the junction kept 7 bases outside the gene matches. The CDR3 runs to 16 residues. The CDR3 spells CASSFSRDRAYNEQFF. CDR3 DNA sequence: TGTGCCAGCAGCTTCTCCCGGGACAGGGCATACAATGAGCAGTTCTTC. The full variable domain, completed using reference TRBV11-3 and TRBJ2-1, is EAGVVQSPRYKIIEKKQPVAFWCNPISGHNTLYWYLQNLGQGPELLIRYENEEAVDDSQLPKDRFSAERLKGVDSTLKIQPAELGDSAVYLCASSFSRDRAYNEQFFGPGTRLTVL.

As regards this clonotype: A read error may account for a junction end that differs from germline. In DNA form, the CDR3 reads TGCAGTGCTAGAGAACTGGGAGAGCAAGAGACCCAGAACTTC. Amino acid sequence: CSARELGEQETQNF. The chain combines TRBV20-1 with TRBJ2-5; perhaps TRBD2 as D (5 bases). The CDR3 is 14 amino acids. Germline V gives CDR1 DFQATT, CDR2 SNEGSKA (reference sequence).

On this clonotype: A junction end diverges from the germline sequence, so it may reflect a read error. This chain uses TRBV7-2 with TRBJ2-2; D might be TRBD2 (6 bases). Germline CDR1 and CDR2: SGHTA and FQGNSA. There are 13 residues in the CDR3. CDR3 nucleotide sequence: TGTGCCAGCAGCTTAGAAGGCACCGGGGGGCTGTTTTTT. It specifies CASSLEGTGGLFF. The whole variable domain, filled in from reference TRBV7-2 and TRBJ2-2, reads GAGVSQSPSNKVTEKGKDVELRCDPISGHTALYWYRQSLGQGLEFLIYFQGNSAPDKSGLPSDRFSAERTGGSVSTLTIQRTQQEDSAVYLCASSLEGTGGLFFGEGSRLTVL.

A few counts support this clonotype. V and J are TRBV5-1 and TRBJ2-5; D gene unclear. CDR3 length: 16 amino acids. V lost 3 bases and J lost 5, with 20 bases in between. Germline V gene sequence: CDR1 SGHRS, CDR2 YFSETQ. The CDR3 coding sequence is TGCGCCAGCAGCTCCGGGCCTCTAGGTGATTTGGAGACCCAGTACTTC. It yields the protein CASSSGPLGDLETQYF.

The table lists this clonotype with many counts. CDR3 residues: CASSPWSGVHNTEAFF. In nucleotides, the CDR3 is TGTGCCAGCAGCCCCTGGTCAGGGGTCCACAACACTGAAGCTTTCTTT. The chain recombines TRBV6-2 or TRBV6-3 with TRBJ1-1; the D gene is possibly TRBD1 (6 bases). From germline, CDR1 is MNHEY and CDR2 SVGEGT. V gave up 6 bases and J gave up 2 bases, with 19 bases separating them. This CDR3 is 16 amino acids long.

This clonotype was counted at least ten times. The chain is built from TRBV10-3 and TRBJ2-5; a weak D match, TRBD2 (6 bases). Germline CDR1 is ENHRY and CDR2 is SYGVKD. V was shortened by 7 bases and J by 5 bases, with 14 bases between the two germline ends. The CDR3 has 13 amino acids. The CDR3 loop is CAITDVAVETQYF. CDR3 DNA: TGTGCCATCACCGACGTAGCGGTGGAGACCCAGTACTTC.

This clonotype was seen at least ten times. This chain links TRBV5-1 with TRBJ2-1; 10 bases are shared with TRBD1. Trimming took 0 bases from V and 9 from J; bases not matched to a gene: 6. Germline V gene sequence: CDR1 SGHRS, CDR2 YFSETQ. This CDR3 has 15 amino acids. The CDR3 spells CASSLGDRGPTEQFF. The CDR3 region has the DNA TGCGCCAGCAGCTTGGGTGACAGGGGGCCGACTGAGCAGTTCTTC.

This clonotype was picked up many times. This chain joins TRBV5-4 and TRBJ2-5; 9 bases are a match to TRBD2. CDR1 SGHNT and CDR2 YYREEE come from the germline V gene (reference sequence). This CDR3 has 14 amino acids. The ends lost 4 bases at V and 5 bases at J; junction bases unmatched: 6. The CDR3 nucleotides read TGTGCCAGCAGCCCGCGGGGGGGCCTCGAGACCCAGTACTTC. Protein product: CASSPRGGLETQYF.

The table lists this clonotype with a few counts. The chain combines TRBV12-3 or TRBV12-4 with TRBJ2-2; the D is unclear. The CDR3 sequence is 19 residues long. V was clipped by 5 bases and J by 0 bases, with 22 bases between them. The CDR3 is CASSTPLAPREPNTGELFF. The CDR3 DNA is TGTGCCAGCAGTACCCCCCTGGCACCGAGAGAACCGAACACCGGGGAGCTGTTTTTT.

The V call is TRBV14, the J call TRBJ1-3; D might be TRBD1 (6 bases). The CDR3 loop spans 19 amino acids. Germline V gene sequence: CDR1 SGHDN, CDR2 FVKESK. V was cut by 1 base and J by 0 bases, with 19 bases left in between. This chain's CDR3 is CASSQADWYRVHSGNTIYF. The CDR3 bases are TGTGCCAGCAGCCAAGCAGATTGGTACAGGGTCCACTCTGGAAACACCATATATTTT.

This clonotype was picked up many times. The J gene is TRBJ2-3, the V gene TRBV11-2; the D gene is possibly TRBD2 (6 bases). Trimming took off 2 bases at V and 3 bases at J, with 12 bases between the two ends. Germline CDR1 is SGHAT and CDR2 is FQNNGV. CDR3 length: 15 residues. The CDR3 here is CASSLWSGETDTQYF. CDR3 DNA sequence: TGTGCCAGCAGCTTATGGTCGGGAGAGACAGATACGCAGTATTTT.